This T cell receptor (beta chain) stems from a study of T cell repertoires in cytomegalovirus infection. Regarding this clonotype: Its antigen is still unknown.

TCRdb processed the reads anew with MiXCR; each CDR3 protein has one entry. Among 70,000 to 95,000 distinct CDR3 sequences listed, about 29% were seen once. The source of this sequence is a human donor in good health (CMV status not recorded). Some clones in this sample may be carry-over from other donors' samples. The sequencing here drew on CD8+ T cells from cultured PBMCs, taken from culture after CMV antigen stimulation.

The CDR3 is CASSSPLGAGGLYEQYF. The CDR3 nucleotides are TGTGCCAGCAGTTCCCCCCTAGGAGCGGGGGGGTTATACGAGCAGTACTTC. The rearrangement links TRBV28 to TRBJ2-7; 10 positions match TRBD2. The V and J ends lost 4 bases and 4 bases, in that order; junction bases with no gene match: 13. Germline V CDR1 and CDR2: MDHEN, SYDVKM. The CDR3 covers 17 residues.